This T cell receptor (beta chain) was sequenced for a study of T cells after yellow fever vaccination. Synthesis of TCR cDNA relied on 5'RACE template switching, which attached a universal primer site and UMIs. TCRdb reprocessed the 5' RACE reads via MiXCR and lists one record per CDR3 protein. This sample has approximately 550,000 distinct CDR3 sequences, with about 19% found just once. The CDR3 is made up of 12 amino acids. V lost 4 bases to trimming and J lost 7 bases, with 9 bases between them. Germline CDR1 is LGHDT and CDR2 is YNNKEL (reference sequence). The sample here was PBMCs, taken 15 days after the yellow fever booster vaccination. The receptor was derived from a man aged 30-40 years who received the YFV17D yellow fever vaccine. The rearrangement uses TRBV3-1 and TRBJ2-3; the D gene is possibly TRBD1 (5 bases). The CDR3 here is CASSPAGNTQYF. In DNA form, the CDR3 reads TGTGCCAGCAGCCCTGCAGGGAATACGCAGTATTTT.